The rows below give T cell receptor beta chains drawn from one sample of a study of OX40 agonist ivuxolimab in advanced cancers. The table came from immunoSEQ multiplex PCR; TCRdb's copy has only in-frame clones and leaves some out. The table lists about 22,000 clones, more than 75% of them singletons. The sequencing here drew on CD4+ or CD8+ T cells sorted from blood, taken in a trial of the OX40 agonist ivuxolimab. The receptors stem from an adult with an advanced solid tumor such as melanoma, head and neck, liver or kidney cancer. Both conserved end residues are part of each CDR3. A D gene is named only where the DNA matches it firmly.

J,V,length,D,CDR3,DNA
TRBJ2-1,TRBV6-1,15,.,CASSEGTETYNEQFF,TGTGCCAGCAGTGAAGGGACCGAGACTTACAATGAGCAGTTCTTC
TRBJ2-7,TRBV25-1,16,.,CASSELGRDNAYEQYF,TGTGCCAGCAGTGAATTGGGCAGAGACAACGCCTACGAGCAGTACTTC
TRBJ1-5,TRBV6-1,14,TRBD1,CASSTGGFNQPQHF,TGTGCCAGCAGCACAGGGGGTTTCAATCAGCCCCAGCATTTT
TRBJ1-5,TRBV23-1,15,.,CASSQSPHSNQPQHF,TGCGCCAGCAGTCAATCGCCCCACAGCAATCAGCCCCAGCATTTT
TRBJ1-2,TRBV29-1,12,.,CSVDGGDYGYTF,TGCAGCGTTGACGGGGGTGACTATGGCTACACCTTC
TRBJ2-2,TRBV30,16,.,CAWTKRGGLSGGELFF,TGTGCCTGGACTAAGCGTGGCGGGCTCAGTGGCGGGGAGCTGTTTTTT
TRBJ2-3,TRBV7-3,16,.,CASSPGPGPLADTQYF,TGTGCCAGCAGCCCGGGGCCGGGACCCTTAGCGGATACGCAGTATTTT
TRBJ1-5,TRBV28,16,TRBD1,CASSLPRTGISQPQHF,TGTGCCAGCAGTTTGCCCCGGACAGGGATTAGTCAGCCCCAGCATTTT
TRBJ2-7,TRBV7-2,15,TRBD2,CASSLGLAGSKEQYF,TGTGCCAGCAGCTTAGGGCTAGCGGGGTCTAAAGAGCAGTACTTC
TRBJ1-5,TRBV19,15,.,CASSMWGNSNQPQHF,TGTGCCAGTAGTATGTGGGGAAATAGCAATCAGCCCCAGCATTTT
TRBJ2-7,TRBV6-5,15,.,CASSPTPTGSYEQYF,TGTGCCAGCAGCCCTACTCCGACCGGCTCCTACGAGCAGTACTTC
TRBJ2-5,TRBV7-3,14,TRBD2,CASSRSGSGETQYF,TGTGCCAGCAGCCGAAGCGGGAGTGGGGAGACCCAGTACTTC